The 9 T cell receptor beta chains below all came from one sample that was sequenced in a study of control samples from healthy donors and cancer patients. The table came from immunoSEQ multiplex PCR; TCRdb's copy has only in-frame clones and leaves some out. The table includes under 130,000 clones, approximately 83% detected once. The sample taken for sequencing was blood. The receptors were gathered from a woman in her forties or fifties in good health.

V gene TRBV7-2 combines with J gene TRBJ2-7; TRBD2 matches at 11 bases. The CDR3 loop spans 15 amino acids. Per the germline V gene, CDR1 is SGHTA and CDR2 is FQGNSA. J was trimmed by 2 bases and V by 5 bases; bases with no gene match: 5. The CDR3 DNA follows: TGTGCCAGCAGCGTTCTTAGCGGGGGGGCCTACGAGCAGTACTTC. Protein: CASSVLSGGAYEQYF.

This clone was detected once. The chain links TRBV7-3 to TRBJ1-6; no firm D call. V gave up 2 bases and J gave up 8 bases, with 13 bases separating them. The germline V gene has CDR1 SGHTA and CDR2 FQGTGA. The CDR3 has 15 amino acids. The CDR3 bases are TGTGCCAGCAGCTTACTGGGCCTCCCGGATTCACCCCTCCACTTT. It is translated as CASSLLGLPDSPLHF.

This sequence joins TRBV9 and TRBJ1-1, with D hard to call. CDR1 SGDLS and CDR2 YYNGEE come from the germline V gene. The V end lost 2 bases, the J end lost 0 bases, and 14 bases lay between the germline ends. The CDR3 extends over 16 amino acids. CDR3 sequence reads: CASSVWAWGMNTEAFF. Here the CDR3 DNA reads TGTGCCAGCAGCGTCTGGGCATGGGGTATGAACACTGAAGCTTTCTTT.

The chain links TRBV6-5 to TRBJ1-2; TRBD1 aligns across 8 bases. The CDR3 is 15 residues long. The trim removed 4 bases at V and 7 bases at J, leaving 11 bases unmatched. Germline V CDR1 and CDR2: MNHEY, SVGAGI. The CDR3 protein is CASSSRNQGAAGYTF. In nucleotides, the CDR3 is TGTGCCAGCAGTTCTAGAAATCAGGGGGCGGCTGGCTACACCTTC.

This clone was observed a few times. V gene TRBV29-1 combines with J gene TRBJ1-1, with TRBD1 matching over 9 bases. V gave up 3 bases and J gave up 4 bases; unmatched junction bases: 9. The CDR3 sequence is 15 residues long. Germline V lookup: CDR1 SQVTM, CDR2 ANQGSEA. CDR3 coding DNA: TGCAGCGTTGAGGAGGGACAGGGTCTGAGCACTGAAGCTTTCTTT. This translates into CSVEEGQGLSTEAFF.

V and J are TRBV6-5 and TRBJ2-5, with a tentative D call TRBD1 (5 bases). The germline V gene has CDR1 MNHEY and CDR2 SVGAGI. V dropped 9 bases and J dropped 5 bases, with 16 bases sitting between them. The CDR3 has 13 residues. This CDR3 is CASQGSGIETQYF. DNA of the CDR3: TGTGCCAGTCAGGGATCGGGCATTGAGACCCAGTACTTC.

The chain joins TRBV19 to TRBJ2-3; D call uncertain. From germline, CDR1 is LNHDA and CDR2 SQIVND (reference sequence). Deletions cut 7 bases from V and 2 bases from J, with 19 bases between. CDR3 size: 16 residues. DNA for the CDR3: TGTGCCAGTACCCCTCTGGCTAGTTCAAACACAGATACGCAGTATTTT. The encoded protein is CASTPLASSNTDTQYF.

The genes are TRBV5-1 and TRBJ1-2; tentatively, D is TRBD1 (5 bases). The CDR3 consists of 16 residues. Germline CDR1 is SGHRS and CDR2 is YFSETQ. Trimming cost V 4 bases and J 3 bases, with 19 bases left between them. The CDR3 loop is CASSLSPLQEYYGYTF. The CDR3 DNA is TGCGCCAGCAGCCTCTCCCCCTTACAGGAGTACTATGGCTACACCTTC.

The J gene is TRBJ1-6, the V gene TRBV7-2, with 8 positions matching TRBD1. The V segment lost 3 bases and the J segment 7 bases; nucleotides outside the gene matches: 11. CDR1 is SGHTA, CDR2 FQGNSA, per germline. This CDR3 region has 17 residues. The CDR3 protein is CASSFGRTGRRNSPLHF. As DNA, the CDR3 is TGTGCCAGCAGCTTCGGTCGGACAGGGAGAAGGAATTCACCCCTCCACTTT.